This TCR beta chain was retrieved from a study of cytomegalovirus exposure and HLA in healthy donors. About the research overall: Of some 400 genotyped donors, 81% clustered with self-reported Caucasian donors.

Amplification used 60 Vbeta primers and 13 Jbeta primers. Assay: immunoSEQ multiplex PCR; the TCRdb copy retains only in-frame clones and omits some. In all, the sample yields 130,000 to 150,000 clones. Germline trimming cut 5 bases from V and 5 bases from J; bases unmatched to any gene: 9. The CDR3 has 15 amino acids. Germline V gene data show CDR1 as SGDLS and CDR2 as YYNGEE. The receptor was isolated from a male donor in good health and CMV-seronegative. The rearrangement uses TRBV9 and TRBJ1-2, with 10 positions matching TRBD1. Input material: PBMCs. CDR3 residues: CASREPGTGVYGYTF. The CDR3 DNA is TGTGCCAGCAGGGAACCCGGGACAGGGGTTTATGGCTACACCTTC.